This TCR beta chain was identified during a study of cytomegalovirus exposure and HLA in healthy donors (dated by TCRdb to 2016 to 2017). Background for the entire study: According to an earlier analysis of a few hundred of the donors, 150 million to 200 million T cells yielded 117 million unique TCR beta sequences and 276 Gb of sequence data. The T cell repertoires of some 700 subjects were profiled by immunosequencing and related to cytomegalovirus serostatus. The number of typed donors differed by locus: roughly 629-630 for A, B, C, DRB1 and DQB1; 522 for DQA1; approximately 610 for DPA1; and about 470 for DPB1. The study combined high-throughput TCR immunosequencing, statistical association of individual TCRs with disease status, and machine learning to predict cytomegalovirus infection status. An earlier analysis of 587 of the donors applied high-throughput TCR beta sequencing to assess whether each TCR beta V gene segment acted as functional or pseudogenic. The later analysis used no new phenotypic data to find candidate immune exposures, relying instead on TCR beta sequences and their occurrence across donors. To study patterns of TCR occurrence, a later analysis re-analyzed previously published TCR beta repertoires from several hundred donors and added high-resolution HLA genotyping. Donor age, sex, ethnicity and CMV serostatus were compiled together with the repertoire data. Four to six DR-DQ haplotypes were handled as single units for association and clustering, since linkage in the cohort was strong. The study aimed to test whether cataloging public T cell receptors could reveal signatures of past pathogen exposure. Of the 300 to 400 genotyped donors, about 80% fell in the genetic ancestry cluster associated with self-reported Caucasian donors. Among approximately 370 genotyped donors of the cohort, an average of roughly 230,000 unique TCR beta nucleotide sequences was sequenced per donor, of which 15% to 20% were non-productive. Approximately 300 gigabases of sequencing data and 70 million to 100 million unique TCR sequences made up an early release that covered over 550 HLA-typed donors. In addition to the first cohort of 666 subjects, a separate validation cohort of 120 different subjects was used. Every discovery cohort repertoire had been produced on one sequencing platform. A later genetic analysis took genome-wide SNP genotypes for about 55% of the 666 donors and used that subset as a discovery cohort. Both class I and class II loci were covered by HLA typing, at four-digit resolution.

The cohort consisted of 650 to 850 healthy bone marrow donors. At the time of sampling, every cohort member was nominally healthy, though immune exposures that went unrecorded were likely present. The donor tested CMV seropositive and was one of the 289 seropositive cohort members. A peripheral blood sample was provided by each donor, and peripheral blood mononuclear cells were used for TCR beta sequencing. The Qiagen DNeasy Blood Extraction Kit was used to extract genomic DNA from the blood cell samples. Receptor libraries were prepared by the immunoSEQ multiplex PCR assay. For the multiplex PCR, a mixture combining 60 forward primers for TCR Vbeta segments and 13 reverse primers for TCR Jbeta segments was used. Amplification of the CDR3 region of rearranged TCR beta genes was performed with a multiplex PCR assay on genomic DNA. On the Illumina HiSeq System, the amplified TCR beta libraries were sequenced as 87-base-pair reads. Per the original workflow: A later analysis tallied around 87 million unique TCR beta chains across the 666 repertoires, and around 9.9 million of those chains were shared by two or more donors. A nearest-neighbor algorithm error-corrected the raw reads and collapsed the reads into unique sequences, merging closely related sequences to remove PCR and sequencing errors. Alignment of CDR3 sequences to IMGT reference sequences was used to assign V, D and J gene segments. For a sequence to be retained, at least a six-nucleotide match to both a V gene segment and a J gene segment was required. Rearrangements were classified as productive when the CDR3 lacked stop codons and remained in frame with V and J, and all other rearrangements were classified as non-productive. Following IMGT convention, CDR3 was defined as the stretch from the second conserved V-encoded cysteine up to the conserved J-encoded phenylalanine. Sequences without an unambiguous match to a single V gene segment were excluded from the earlier analysis of 587 of the donors. An earlier analysis of fewer than 650 of the donors classified V segments as functional when productive rearrangements were above 56.7% and as segregating when the standard deviation between donors was above 5%. To diagnose cytomegalovirus status from the catalog of TCR beta chain sequences, a statistical classification framework was built. V and J gene assignment, in a later analysis, came from comparing TCR nucleotide sequences with IMGT/GENE-DB human TR gene sequences. In a later analysis, CDR3 sequences and most-parsimonious VDJ recombination scenarios were assigned using the TCRdist pipeline. A later analysis defined each TCR beta chain by its CDR3 amino acid sequence plus V-gene family, and excluded reads lacking a unique V-gene family. In a later analysis, 450 to 600 highly shared, low-generation-probability nucleotide sequences were removed to address suspected cross-contamination and a sequencing artifact. In a later analysis, a clonal expansion index for each public chain was calculated from normalized within-repertoire ranks of inferred template counts. Generation probabilities in a later analysis came from a VDJ recombination model fitted to out-of-frame rearrangements, and those results were checked against IGoR. Hypergeometric tests were used in a later analysis to score TCR-TCR, TCR-HLA and TCR-CMV co-occurrence, with a repertoire-size bias correction applied to the TCR pairs. False discovery rates were estimated in a later analysis by permuting HLA or CMV assignments 20 times. In a later analysis, co-occurring TCRs were grouped using DBSCAN, and TCRdist sequence similarity was added for clustering within HLA-allele-positive subsets. For co-occurrence clustering, repertoires with fewer than 30,000 or more than 120,000 public chains were excluded, along with a handful of repertoires with anomalous nucleotide sharing. The source is immuneACCESS, and TCRdb retained only in-frame sequences with V and J called. Part of the clones is not carried over; for the studies checked, unresolved V genes explain less than half of this, and the remainder is unexplained. V and J calls and clone size follow that table, whereas D and trimming were derived from the DNA. The table for this sample lists about 200,000 clones; about four fifths of them were counted only once. The top ten constitute about 1.4% of the sample.

A remark on this clone: Its antigen remains undetermined. Per-base qualities were not stored, and no clone one base away is much larger. Other DNA sequences in this sample translate to the same CDR3.

Results and caveats for the whole study, not just this receptor: Because HLA typing was unavailable for some donors at each locus, only the typed subset was used in association tests. Specific HLA alleles were associated with 18,000 or so TCR beta sequences at a false discovery rate of 0.05 in a later analysis. Presence/absence analyses assumed roughly uniform sequencing depth across donors, an assumption that may not hold. The earlier analysis of almost 600 of the donors excluded approximately 17 rarely observed V segments, including chromosome 9 orphons, because counts were too low. A few of the identified cytomegalovirus-associated TCR beta chains were confirmed in vitro to be specific for cytomegalovirus antigens. Compared with the approximately 700-donor mean, donors in an Asian-associated ancestry cluster had fewer N-insertions in productive TCRs, according to a later genetic analysis. In the study, about 150 TCR beta chains were listed as associated with cytomegalovirus. Broadly in line with IMGT annotations, most TCR beta V segments showed up in productive rearrangements about 87% or about 30% of the time in an earlier analysis of 587 of the donors. The classifier was reported to diagnose cytomegalovirus status with high specificity and sensitivity in both the original and validation cohorts. Several of the top co-occurrence clusters appeared to be linked to parvovirus B19, influenza, CMV and Epstein-Barr virus, according to a later analysis. A cluster of highly shared sequence variants was judged likely to represent a technical artifact of the sequencing pipeline. A later analysis found that TCR association rates varied across HLA loci, with DRB1 alleles showing the most associated TCRs and HLA-C alleles the fewest. Assigning TCR associations to individual alleles was difficult when HLA alleles, especially DR and DQ, strongly co-occurred. According to a later analysis, most CMV-associated TCR beta chains appeared to be HLA-restricted, and the HLA associations seemed to be driven largely by CMV exposure. Across donors, most TCR sequences were observed very rarely, whereas some public TCRs were present in many individuals. A further reported finding was that TCR beta sequences accurately predicted the HLA-A and HLA-B alleles for most subjects in the first cohort. A later genetic analysis associated a missense DCLRE1C variant with V-gene and J-gene trimming of TCR beta chains, and an independent cohort replicated the association. In a later analysis, HLA-associated TCR beta chains showed more clonal expansion and lower generation probabilities than non-associated chains that were equally common. In this cohort, only TCR beta chains were sequenced, and detectable features were limited by the absence of alpha or paired-chain data. Correlated functional status among segregating V segments might reflect linkage disequilibrium, but an unknown experimental factor could not be ruled out. It was suggested by the authors that the approach could potentially be generalized to other disease states and immunological phenotypes. Immune exposure information for the cohort was limited to CMV serostatus.

This clonotype was obtained from a girl between 10 and 17 years old in good health and CMV-seropositive. The sequenced material came from PBMCs.

At the DNA level, the sequence is TGTGCCAGCAGTTACTCCGGGACAGGGGGCTACGAGCAGTACTTC. The encoded protein is CASSYSGTGGYEQYF. Recombination joined TRBV6-5 with TRBJ2-7; 11 nucleotides in the junction match TRBD1. The CDR3 starts with the cysteine, ends with the phenylalanine, and has 15 residues. Only CDR3 DNA is held: 45 bases, read in frame from base 1. CDR1 MNHEY and CDR2 SVGAGI were looked up in the germline V gene. V loses 0 bases at its end and J loses 3 bases; junction bases beyond the gene matches: 1.